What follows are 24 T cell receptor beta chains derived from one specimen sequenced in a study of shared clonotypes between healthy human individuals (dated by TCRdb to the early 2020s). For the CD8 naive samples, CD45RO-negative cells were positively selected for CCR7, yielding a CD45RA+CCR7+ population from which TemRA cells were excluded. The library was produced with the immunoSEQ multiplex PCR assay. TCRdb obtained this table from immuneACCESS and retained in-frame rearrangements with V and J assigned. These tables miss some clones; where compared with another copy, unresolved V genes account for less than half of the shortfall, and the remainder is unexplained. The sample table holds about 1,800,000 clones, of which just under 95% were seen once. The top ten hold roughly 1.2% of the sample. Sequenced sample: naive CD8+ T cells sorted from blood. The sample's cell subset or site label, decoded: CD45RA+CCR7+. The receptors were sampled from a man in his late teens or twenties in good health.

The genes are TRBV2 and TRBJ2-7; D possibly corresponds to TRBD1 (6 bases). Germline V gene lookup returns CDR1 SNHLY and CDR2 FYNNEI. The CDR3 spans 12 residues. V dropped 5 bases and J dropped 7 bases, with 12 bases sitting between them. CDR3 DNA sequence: TGTGCCAGCAGTTATACAGGGTGGGAGCAGTACTTC. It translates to CASSYTGWEQYF.

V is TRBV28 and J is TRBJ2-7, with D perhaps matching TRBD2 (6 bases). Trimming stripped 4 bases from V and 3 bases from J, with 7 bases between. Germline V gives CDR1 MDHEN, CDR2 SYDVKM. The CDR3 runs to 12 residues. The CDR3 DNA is TGTGCCAGCAGTTGGGGGGACTACGAGCAGTACTTC. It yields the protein CASSWGDYEQYF.

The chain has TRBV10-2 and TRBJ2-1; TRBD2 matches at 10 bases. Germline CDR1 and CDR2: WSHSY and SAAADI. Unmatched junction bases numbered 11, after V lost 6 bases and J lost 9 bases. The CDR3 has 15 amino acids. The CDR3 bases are TGCGCCAGCAGCCTGATTCTAGCGGGAGAGTCTGAGCAGTTCTTC. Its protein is CASSLILAGESEQFF.

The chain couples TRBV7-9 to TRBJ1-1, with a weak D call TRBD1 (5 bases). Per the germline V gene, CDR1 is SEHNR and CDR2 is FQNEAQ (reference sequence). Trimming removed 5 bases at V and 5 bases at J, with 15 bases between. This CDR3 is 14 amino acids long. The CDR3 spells CASSPVGLYTEAFF. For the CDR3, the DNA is TGTGCCAGCAGCCCCGTGGGGCTATATACTGAAGCTTTCTTT. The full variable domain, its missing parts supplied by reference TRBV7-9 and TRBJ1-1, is DTGVSQNPRHKITKRGQNVTFRCDPISEHNRLYWYRQTLGQGPEFLTYFQNEAQLEKSRLLSDRFSAERPKGSFSTLEIQRTEQGDSAMYLCASSPVGLYTEAFFGQGTRLTVV.

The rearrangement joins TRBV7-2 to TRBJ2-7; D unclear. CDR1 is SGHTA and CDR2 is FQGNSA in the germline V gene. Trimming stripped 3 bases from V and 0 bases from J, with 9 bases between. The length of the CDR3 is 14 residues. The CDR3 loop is CASSFGPYSYEQYF. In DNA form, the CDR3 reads TGTGCCAGCAGCTTTGGCCCATACTCCTACGAGCAGTACTTC.

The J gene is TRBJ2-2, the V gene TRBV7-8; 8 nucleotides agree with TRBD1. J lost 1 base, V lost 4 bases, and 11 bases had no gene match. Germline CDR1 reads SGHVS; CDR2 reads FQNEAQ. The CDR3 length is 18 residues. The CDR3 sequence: CASSSPPDRDWNTGELFF. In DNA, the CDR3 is TGTGCCAGCAGCTCCCCCCCGGACAGGGACTGGAACACCGGGGAGCTGTTTTTT.

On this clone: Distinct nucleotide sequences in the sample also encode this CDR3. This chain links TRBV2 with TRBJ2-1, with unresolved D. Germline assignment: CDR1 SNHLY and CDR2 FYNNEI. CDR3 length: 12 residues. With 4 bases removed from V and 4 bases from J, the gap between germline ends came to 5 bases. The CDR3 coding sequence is TGTGCCAGCAGTGGCGGTTACAATGAGCAGTTCTTC. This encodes CASSGGYNEQFF. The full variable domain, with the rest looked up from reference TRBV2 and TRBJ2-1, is EPEVTQTPSHQVTQMGQEVILRCVPISNHLYFYWYRQILGQKVEFLVSFYNNEISEKSEIFDDQFSVERPDGSNFTLKIRSTKLEDSAMYFCASSGGYNEQFFGPGTRLTVL.

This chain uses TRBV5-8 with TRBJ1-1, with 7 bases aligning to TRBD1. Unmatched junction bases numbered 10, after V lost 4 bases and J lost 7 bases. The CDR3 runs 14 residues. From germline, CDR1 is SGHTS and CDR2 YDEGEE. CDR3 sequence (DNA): TGTGCCAGCAGCCTACAGACAGGGCTTAATGAAGCTTTCTTT. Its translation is CASSLQTGLNEAFF.

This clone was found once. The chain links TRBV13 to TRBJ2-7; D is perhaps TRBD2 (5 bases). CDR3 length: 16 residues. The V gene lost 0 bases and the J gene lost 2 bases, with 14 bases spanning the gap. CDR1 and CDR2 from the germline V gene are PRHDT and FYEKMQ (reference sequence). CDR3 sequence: CASSLGGESQAYEQYF. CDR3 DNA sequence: TGTGCCAGCAGCTTAGGCGGGGAGAGTCAGGCCTACGAGCAGTACTTC.

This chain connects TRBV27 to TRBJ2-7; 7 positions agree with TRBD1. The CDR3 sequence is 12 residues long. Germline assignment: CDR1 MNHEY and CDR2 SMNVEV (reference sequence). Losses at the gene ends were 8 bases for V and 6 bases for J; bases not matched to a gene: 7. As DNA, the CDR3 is TGTGCCAGCGGGGACAGTCTGGCCGAGCAGTACTTC. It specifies CASGDSLAEQYF.

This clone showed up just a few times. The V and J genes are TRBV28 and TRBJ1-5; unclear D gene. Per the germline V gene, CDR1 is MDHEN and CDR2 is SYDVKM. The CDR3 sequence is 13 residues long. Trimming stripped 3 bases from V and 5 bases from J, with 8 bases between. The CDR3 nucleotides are TGTGCCAGCAGTTTTTCCTATGATCAGCCCCAGCATTTT. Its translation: CASSFSYDQPQHF.

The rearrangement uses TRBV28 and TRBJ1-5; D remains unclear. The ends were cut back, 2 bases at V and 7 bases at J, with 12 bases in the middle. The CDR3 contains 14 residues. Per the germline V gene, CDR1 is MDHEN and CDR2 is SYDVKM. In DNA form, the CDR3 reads TGTGCCAGCAGTTTAAGGGCGGGTGAACAGCCCCAGCATTTT. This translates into CASSLRAGEQPQHF.

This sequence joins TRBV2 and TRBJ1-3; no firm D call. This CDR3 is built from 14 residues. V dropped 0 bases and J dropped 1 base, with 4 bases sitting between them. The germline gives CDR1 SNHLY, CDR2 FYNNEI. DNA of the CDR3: TGTGCCAGCAGTGAAGCTGCATCTGGAAACACCATATATTTT. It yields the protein CASSEAASGNTIYF. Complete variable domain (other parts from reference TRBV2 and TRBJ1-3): EPEVTQTPSHQVTQMGQEVILRCVPISNHLYFYWYRQILGQKVEFLVSFYNNEISEKSEIFDDQFSVERPDGSNFTLKIRSTKLEDSAMYFCASSEAASGNTIYFGEGSWLTVV.

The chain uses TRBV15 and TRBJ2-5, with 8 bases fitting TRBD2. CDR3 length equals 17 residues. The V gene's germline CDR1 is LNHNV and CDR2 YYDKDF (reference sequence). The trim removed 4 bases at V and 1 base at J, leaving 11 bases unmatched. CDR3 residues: CATSTLTSEVSQETQYF. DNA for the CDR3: TGTGCCACCAGCACCTTGACTAGCGAGGTTTCCCAAGAGACCCAGTACTTC.

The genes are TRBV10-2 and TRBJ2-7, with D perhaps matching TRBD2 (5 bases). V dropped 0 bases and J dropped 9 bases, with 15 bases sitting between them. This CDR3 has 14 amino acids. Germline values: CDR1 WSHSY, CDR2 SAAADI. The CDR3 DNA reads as TGCGCCAGCAGTGAGTCAGAAGGAGGCAACGGGCAGTACTTC. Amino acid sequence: CASSESEGGNGQYF.

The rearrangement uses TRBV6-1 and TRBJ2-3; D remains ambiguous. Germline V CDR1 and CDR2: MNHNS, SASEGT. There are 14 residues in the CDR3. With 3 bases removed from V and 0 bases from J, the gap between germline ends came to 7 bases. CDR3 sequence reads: CASSESDSTDTQYF. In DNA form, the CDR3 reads TGTGCCAGCAGTGAGTCCGACAGCACAGATACGCAGTATTTT.

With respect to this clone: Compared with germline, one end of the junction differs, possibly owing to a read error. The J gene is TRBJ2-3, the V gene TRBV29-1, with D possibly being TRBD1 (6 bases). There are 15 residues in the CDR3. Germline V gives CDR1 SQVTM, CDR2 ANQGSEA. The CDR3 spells CSVEVRDIATDTQYF. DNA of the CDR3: TGCAGCGTCGAAGTCCGGGACATAGCCACAGATACGCAGTATTTT.

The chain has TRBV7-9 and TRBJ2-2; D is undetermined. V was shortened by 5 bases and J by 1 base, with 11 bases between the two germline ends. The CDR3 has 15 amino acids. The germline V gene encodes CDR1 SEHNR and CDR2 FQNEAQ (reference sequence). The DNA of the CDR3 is TGTGCCAGCAGCCCGAAGGCAGGGAACACCGGGGAGCTGTTTTTT. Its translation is CASSPKAGNTGELFF.

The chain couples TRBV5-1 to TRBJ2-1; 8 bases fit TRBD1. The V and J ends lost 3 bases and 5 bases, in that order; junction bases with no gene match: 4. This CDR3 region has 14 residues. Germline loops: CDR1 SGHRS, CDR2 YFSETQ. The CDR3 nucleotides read TGCGCCAGCAGCTCGGACAGGGTCAACAATGAGCAGTTCTTC. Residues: CASSSDRVNNEQFF.

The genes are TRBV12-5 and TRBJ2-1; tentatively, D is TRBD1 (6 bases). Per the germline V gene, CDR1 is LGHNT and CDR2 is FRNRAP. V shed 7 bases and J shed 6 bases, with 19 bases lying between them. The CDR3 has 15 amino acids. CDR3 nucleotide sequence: TGTGCTAGTGCCGACTTGGGGGCCGCTCTCAATGAGCAGTTCTTC. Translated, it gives CASADLGAALNEQFF.

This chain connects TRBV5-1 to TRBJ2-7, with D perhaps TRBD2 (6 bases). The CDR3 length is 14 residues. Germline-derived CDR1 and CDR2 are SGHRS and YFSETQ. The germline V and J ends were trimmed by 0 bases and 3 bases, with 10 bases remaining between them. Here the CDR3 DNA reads TGCGCCAGCAGCTTGGAAGGAGGGGACTACGAGCAGTACTTC. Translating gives CASSLEGGDYEQYF. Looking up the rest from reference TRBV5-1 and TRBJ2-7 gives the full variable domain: KAGVTQTPRYLIKTRGQQVTLSCSPISGHRSVSWYQQTPGQGLQFLFEYFSETQRNKGNFPGRFSGRQFSNSRSEMNVSTLELGDSALYLCASSLEGGDYEQYFGPGTRLTVT.

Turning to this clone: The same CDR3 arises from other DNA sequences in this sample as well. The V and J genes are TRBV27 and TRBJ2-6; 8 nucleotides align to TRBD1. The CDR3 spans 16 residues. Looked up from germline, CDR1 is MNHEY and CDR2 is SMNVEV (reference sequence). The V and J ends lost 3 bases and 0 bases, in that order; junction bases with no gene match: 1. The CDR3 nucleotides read TGTGCCAGCAGTTTTGGACAGGGCTCTGGGGCCAACGTCCTGACTTTC. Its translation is CASSFGQGSGANVLTF.

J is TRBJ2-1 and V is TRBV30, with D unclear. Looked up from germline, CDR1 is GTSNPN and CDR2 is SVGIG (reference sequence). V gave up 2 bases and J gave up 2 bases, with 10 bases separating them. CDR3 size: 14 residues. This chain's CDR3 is CAWSQERAYNEQFF. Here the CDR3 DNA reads TGTGCCTGGAGTCAGGAGAGAGCCTACAATGAGCAGTTCTTC.

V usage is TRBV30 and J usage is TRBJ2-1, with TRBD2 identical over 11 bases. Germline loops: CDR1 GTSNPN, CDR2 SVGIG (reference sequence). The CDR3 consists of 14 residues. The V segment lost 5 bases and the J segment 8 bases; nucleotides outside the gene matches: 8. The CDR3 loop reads CAWEYSGGADEQFF. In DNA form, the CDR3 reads TGTGCCTGGGAGTATAGCGGGGGGGCAGATGAGCAGTTCTTC.